One sample yielded the 6 T cell receptor beta chains listed below, sequenced in a study of cytomegalovirus exposure and HLA in healthy donors. This table comes from immunoSEQ multiplex PCR, and its TCRdb copy is limited to in-frame clones, with some not included. This table holds over 150,000 clones, 85% found once. The source material was PBMCs. These receptors all stem from a man younger than 30 in good health and CMV-seropositive.

This chain connects TRBV25-1 to TRBJ2-5; TRBD2 matches 10 bases. The V segment lost 4 bases and the J segment 5 bases; nucleotides outside the gene matches: 7. CDR1 MGHDK and CDR2 SYGVNS come from the germline V gene. The CDR3 covers 15 residues. The CDR3 protein is CASSGASGSRETQYF. The CDR3 nucleotides read TGTGCCAGCAGTGGGGCTAGCGGGAGTCGGGAGACCCAGTACTTC.

The gene calls are TRBV5-1 and TRBJ2-3; 10 bases agree with TRBD2. Germline CDR1 SGHRS, CDR2 YFSETQ. The CDR3 is 16 residues long. The trim removed 4 bases at V and 2 bases at J, leaving 7 bases unmatched. CDR3 in DNA: TGCGCCAGCAGCCTCATAGCGGGGGGCCCCACAGATACGCAGTATTTT. Protein: CASSLIAGGPTDTQYF.

This clone was counted between two and nine times. The chain couples TRBV29-1 to TRBJ1-2; 7 bases fit TRBD1. The CDR3 length is 15 residues. J gave up 8 bases and V 2 bases, and 14 bases lay outside the gene matches. The germline V gene encodes CDR1 SQVTM and CDR2 ANQGSEA. CDR3 sequence: CSVERGSDRVGGYTF. The DNA for the CDR3 is TGCAGCGTTGAACGGGGGTCAGACAGGGTAGGGGGCTACACCTTC.

The chain uses TRBV7-9 and TRBJ2-7; 7 nucleotides match TRBD1. Germline V CDR1 and CDR2: SEHNR, FQNEAQ (reference sequence). Unmatched junction bases numbered 11, after V lost 5 bases and J lost 4 bases. This CDR3 region has 15 residues. CDR3 sequence: CASSKEGASGYEQYF. The CDR3 DNA reads as TGTGCCAGCAGCAAAGAGGGGGCGTCGGGGTACGAGCAGTACTTC.

The chain employs TRBV2 and TRBJ1-5; no clear D gene. From germline, CDR1 is SNHLY and CDR2 FYNNEI. V was cut by 7 bases and J by 9 bases, with 16 bases left in between. The CDR3 is 13 residues long. CDR3 nucleotide sequence: TGTGCCAGCAATCCCTGGATAAGCGGGCCCCAGCATTTT. Its protein product is CASNPWISGPQHF.

The rearrangement uses TRBV5-6 and TRBJ2-1; tentative D call: TRBD2 (6 bases). The V gene lost 4 bases and the J gene lost 2 bases, with 16 bases spanning the gap. The length of the CDR3 is 16 residues. The germline V gene encodes CDR1 SGHDT and CDR2 YYEEEE. The CDR3 loop is CASSPGDFVPYNEQFF. The CDR3 coding sequence is TGTGCCAGCAGCCCGGGGGATTTCGTCCCCTACAATGAGCAGTTCTTC.